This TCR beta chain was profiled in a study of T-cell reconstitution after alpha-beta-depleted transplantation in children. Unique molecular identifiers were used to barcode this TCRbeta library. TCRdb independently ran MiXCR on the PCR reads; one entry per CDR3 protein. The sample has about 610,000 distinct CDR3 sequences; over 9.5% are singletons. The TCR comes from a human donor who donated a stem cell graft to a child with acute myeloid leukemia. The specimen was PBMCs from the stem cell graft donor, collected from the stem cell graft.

The CDR3 DNA reads TGTGCCAGCAGCTTACGGGGAGGAGAGGAGTTCTTC. Its protein product is CASSLRGGEEFF. V gene TRBV7-9 combines with J gene TRBJ2-1; tentative D call: TRBD2 (6 bases). Trimming took 2 bases from V and 14 from J, leaving 13 bases between them. The CDR3 covers 12 residues. CDR1 SEHNR and CDR2 FQNEAQ come from the germline V gene (reference sequence).